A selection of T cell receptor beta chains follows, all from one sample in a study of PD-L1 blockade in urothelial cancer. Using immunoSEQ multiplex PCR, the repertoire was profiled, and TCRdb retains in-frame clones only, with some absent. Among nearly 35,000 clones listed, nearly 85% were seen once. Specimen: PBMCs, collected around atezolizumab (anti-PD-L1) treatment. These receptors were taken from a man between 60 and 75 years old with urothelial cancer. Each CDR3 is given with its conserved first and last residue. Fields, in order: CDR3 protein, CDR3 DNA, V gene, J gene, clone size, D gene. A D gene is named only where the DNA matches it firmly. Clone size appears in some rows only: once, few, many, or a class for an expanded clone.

CDR3aa: CASSHPREGIYNEQFF
CDR3nt: TGTGCCAGCAGCCATCCCCGGGAGGGAATTTACAATGAGCAGTTCTTC
v_gene: TRBV13
j_gene: TRBJ2-1
abundance: .
d_gene: TRBD2

CDR3aa: CASSWGLGGNTIYF
CDR3nt: TGTGCCAGCAGTTGGGGACTCGGAGGAAACACCATATATTTT
v_gene: TRBV28
j_gene: TRBJ1-3
abundance: .
d_gene: .

CDR3aa: CASSSKKRPSF
CDR3nt: TGTGCCAGCAGTTCTAAGAAGCGGCCGAGCTTC
v_gene: TRBV28
j_gene: TRBJ2-7
abundance: .
d_gene: .

CDR3aa: CASRTGTSGRSYNEQFF
CDR3nt: TGCGCCAGCAGGACCGGGACTAGCGGGAGATCCTACAATGAGCAGTTCTTC
v_gene: TRBV5-1
j_gene: TRBJ2-1
abundance: .
d_gene: TRBD2

CDR3aa: CASSSPGQGSETQYF
CDR3nt: TGTGCCAGCAGTTCCCCGGGACAGGGGTCGGAGACCCAGTACTTC
v_gene: TRBV27
j_gene: TRBJ2-5
abundance: .
d_gene: TRBD1

CDR3aa: CASSLGGTSLKPSYEQYF
CDR3nt: TGTGCCAGCAGTTTAGGGGGGACTAGCCTAAAACCATCCTACGAGCAGTACTTC
v_gene: TRBV27
j_gene: TRBJ2-7
abundance: .
d_gene: TRBD2

CDR3aa: CASSPGGGSNQPQHF
CDR3nt: TGCGCCAGCAGCCCGGGGGGAGGGAGCAATCAGCCCCAGCATTTT
v_gene: TRBV5-1
j_gene: TRBJ1-5
abundance: .
d_gene: .

CDR3aa: CASSSLPLYRGAYEQYF
CDR3nt: TGTGCCAGCAGCTCATTGCCACTTTACAGGGGGGCCTACGAGCAGTACTTC
v_gene: TRBV7-2
j_gene: TRBJ2-7
abundance: once
d_gene: TRBD1

CDR3aa: CASSLDGGYTF
CDR3nt: TGTGCCAGCAGCTTGGACGGTGGCTACACCTTC
v_gene: TRBV5-4
j_gene: TRBJ1-2
abundance: .
d_gene: .

CDR3aa: CASSVGTGPNYGYTF
CDR3nt: TGTGCCAGCAGCGTCGGGACAGGGCCGAACTATGGCTACACCTTC
v_gene: TRBV9
j_gene: TRBJ1-2
abundance: .
d_gene: TRBD1

CDR3aa: CASSPPDRYYGYTF
CDR3nt: TGTGCCAGCAGTCCCCCCGACAGATACTATGGCTACACCTTC
v_gene: TRBV28
j_gene: TRBJ1-2
abundance: .
d_gene: .

CDR3aa: CASSLESANYGYTF
CDR3nt: TGCGCCAGCAGCTTGGAGTCGGCTAACTATGGCTACACCTTC
v_gene: TRBV5-1
j_gene: TRBJ1-2
abundance: .
d_gene: .

CDR3aa: CASSEYRTGNTEAFF
CDR3nt: TGCGCCAGCAGTGAATATCGGACAGGGAACACTGAAGCTTTCTTT
v_gene: TRBV10-1
j_gene: TRBJ1-1
abundance: .
d_gene: TRBD1

CDR3aa: CSGLEGQTNTEAFF
CDR3nt: TGCAGCGGCCTGGAGGGACAGACGAACACTGAAGCTTTCTTT
v_gene: TRBV29-1
j_gene: TRBJ1-1
abundance: few
d_gene: TRBD1

CDR3aa: CASRGSGLAGTGELFF
CDR3nt: TGTGCCAGCAGAGGATCGGGACTAGCGGGAACCGGGGAGCTGTTTTTT
v_gene: TRBV5-4
j_gene: TRBJ2-2
abundance: .
d_gene: TRBD2

CDR3aa: CACEEGADTQYF
CDR3nt: TGTGCCTGCGAGGAAGGCGCAGATACGCAGTATTTT
v_gene: TRBV30
j_gene: TRBJ2-3
abundance: .
d_gene: .

CDR3aa: CASTAAWGWDQPQHF
CDR3nt: TGTGCCAGCACGGCCGCGTGGGGCTGGGATCAGCCCCAGCATTTT
v_gene: TRBV7-2
j_gene: TRBJ1-5
abundance: .
d_gene: .

CDR3aa: CASSVRTGGYEQYF
CDR3nt: TGTGCCAGCAGTGTGAGGACAGGGGGCTACGAGCAGTACTTC
v_gene: TRBV27
j_gene: TRBJ2-7
abundance: .
d_gene: TRBD1

CDR3aa: CSAGKGYEQYF
CDR3nt: TGCAGTGCTGGGAAGGGGTACGAGCAGTACTTC
v_gene: TRBV20-1
j_gene: TRBJ2-7
abundance: .
d_gene: .

CDR3aa: CASSIMRGGELFF
CDR3nt: TGTGCCAGTAGTATTATGCGGGGAGGGGAGCTGTTTTTT
v_gene: TRBV19
j_gene: TRBJ2-2
abundance: .
d_gene: .

CDR3aa: CASSQGRADYEQYF
CDR3nt: TGCGCCAGCTCTCAGGGTAGGGCCGACTACGAGCAGTACTTC
v_gene: TRBV5-1
j_gene: TRBJ2-7
abundance: .
d_gene: .

CDR3aa: CASSKGQGATYEQYF
CDR3nt: TGTGCCAGCAGCAAGGGACAGGGGGCTACCTACGAGCAGTACTTC
v_gene: TRBV5-6
j_gene: TRBJ2-7
abundance: .
d_gene: TRBD1

CDR3aa: CAINPGGTSGTGANVLTF
CDR3nt: TGTGCCATCAACCCAGGGGGGACTAGCGGGACTGGGGCCAACGTCCTGACTTTC
v_gene: TRBV10-3
j_gene: TRBJ2-6
abundance: .
d_gene: TRBD2

CDR3aa: CASSQGVWGTGELFF
CDR3nt: TGTGCCAGCAGCCAAGGGGTTTGGGGCACCGGGGAGCTGTTTTTT
v_gene: TRBV11-3
j_gene: TRBJ2-2
abundance: .
d_gene: .

CDR3aa: CASRQGGHEQYF
CDR3nt: TGTGCCAGCAGGCAAGGGGGCCACGAGCAGTACTTC
v_gene: TRBV7-2
j_gene: TRBJ2-7
abundance: .
d_gene: TRBD1

CDR3aa: CSVAEDTVNQPQHF
CDR3nt: TGCAGCGTTGCCGAGGACACCGTCAATCAGCCCCAGCATTTT
v_gene: TRBV29-1
j_gene: TRBJ1-5
abundance: once
d_gene: .

CDR3aa: CASSQPLSGRGTYEQYF
CDR3nt: TGTGCCAGCAGCCAACCCCTGAGCGGGAGGGGTACCTACGAGCAGTACTTC
v_gene: TRBV4-2
j_gene: TRBJ2-7
abundance: .
d_gene: TRBD2

CDR3aa: CASSHPGLAGGIGEQFF
CDR3nt: TGTGCCAGCAGCCACCCAGGACTAGCGGGAGGAATAGGTGAGCAGTTCTTC
v_gene: TRBV14
j_gene: TRBJ2-1
abundance: .
d_gene: TRBD2

CDR3aa: CASSRGLAEETQYF
CDR3nt: TGTGCCAGCAGCCGAGGACTAGCGGAAGAGACCCAGTACTTC
v_gene: TRBV4-2
j_gene: TRBJ2-5
abundance: .
d_gene: TRBD2